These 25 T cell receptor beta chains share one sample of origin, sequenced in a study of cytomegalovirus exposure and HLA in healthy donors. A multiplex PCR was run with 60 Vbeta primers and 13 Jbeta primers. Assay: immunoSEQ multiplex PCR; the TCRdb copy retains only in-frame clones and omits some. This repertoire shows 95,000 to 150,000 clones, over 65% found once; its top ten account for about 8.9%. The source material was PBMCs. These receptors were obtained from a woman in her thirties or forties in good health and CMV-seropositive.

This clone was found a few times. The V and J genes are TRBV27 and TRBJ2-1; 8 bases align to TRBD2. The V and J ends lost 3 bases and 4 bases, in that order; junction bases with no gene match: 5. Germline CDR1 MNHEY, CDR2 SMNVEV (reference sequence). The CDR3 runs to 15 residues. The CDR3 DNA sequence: TGTGCCAGCAGTTTGGGCGCTAGCGGGTACAATGAGCAGTTCTTC. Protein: CASSLGASGYNEQFF.

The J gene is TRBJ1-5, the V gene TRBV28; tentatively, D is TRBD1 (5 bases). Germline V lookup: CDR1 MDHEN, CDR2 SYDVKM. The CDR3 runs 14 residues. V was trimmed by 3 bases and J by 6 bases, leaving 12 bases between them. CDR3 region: CASSFRGFGQPQHF. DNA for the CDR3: TGTGCCAGCAGTTTTCGGGGGTTCGGTCAGCCCCAGCATTTT.

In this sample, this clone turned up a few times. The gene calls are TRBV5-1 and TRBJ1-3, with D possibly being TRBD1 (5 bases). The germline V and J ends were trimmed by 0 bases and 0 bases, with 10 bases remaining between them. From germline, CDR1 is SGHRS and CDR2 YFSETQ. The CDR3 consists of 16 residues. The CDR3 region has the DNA TGCGCCAGCAGCTTGGAAGGGGCACGCTCTGGAAACACCATATATTTT. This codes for CASSLEGARSGNTIYF.

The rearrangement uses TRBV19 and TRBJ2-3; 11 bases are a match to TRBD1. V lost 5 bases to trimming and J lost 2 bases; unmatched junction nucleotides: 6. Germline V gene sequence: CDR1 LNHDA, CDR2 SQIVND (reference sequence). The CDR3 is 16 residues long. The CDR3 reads CASSRDRGWVTDTQYF. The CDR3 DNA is TGTGCCAGTAGTCGGGACAGGGGGTGGGTCACAGATACGCAGTATTTT. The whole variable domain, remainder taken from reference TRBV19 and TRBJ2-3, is DGGITQSPKYLFRKEGQNVTLSCEQNLNHDAMYWYRQDPGQGLRLIYYSQIVNDFQKGDIAEGYSVSREKKESFPLTVTSAQKNPTAFYLCASSRDRGWVTDTQYFGPGTRLTVL.

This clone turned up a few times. The CDR3 nucleotides are TGTGCCAGCAGTGGGGGACAGGGGGTTTTCTACACCTTC. It specifies CASSGGQGVFYTF. V is TRBV6-5 and J is TRBJ1-2; 11 nucleotides agree with TRBD1. This CDR3 is 13 amino acids long. Trimming cost V 5 bases and J 10 bases; bases outside gene matches: 6. CDR1 and CDR2 from the germline V gene are MNHEY and SVGAGI.

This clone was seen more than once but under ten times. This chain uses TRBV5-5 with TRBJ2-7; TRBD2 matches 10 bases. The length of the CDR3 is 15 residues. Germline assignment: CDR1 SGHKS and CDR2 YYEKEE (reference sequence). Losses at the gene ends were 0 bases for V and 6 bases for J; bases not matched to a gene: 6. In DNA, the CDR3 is TGTGCCAGCAGCTTGGCCGACAGGACTAGCGGCGAGCAGTACTTC. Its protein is CASSLADRTSGEQYF.

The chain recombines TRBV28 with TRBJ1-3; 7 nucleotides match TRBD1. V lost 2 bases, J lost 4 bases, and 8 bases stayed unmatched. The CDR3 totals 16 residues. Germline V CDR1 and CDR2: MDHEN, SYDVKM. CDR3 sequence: CASSLNTGVKGNTIYF. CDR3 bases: TGTGCCAGCAGTTTAAACACAGGGGTTAAAGGAAACACCATATATTTT. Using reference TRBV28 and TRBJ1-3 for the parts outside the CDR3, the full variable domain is DVKVTQSSRYLVKRTGEKVFLECVQDMDHENMFWYRQDPGLGLRLIYFSYDVKMKEKGDIPEGYSVSREKKERFSLILESASTNQTSMYLCASSLNTGVKGNTIYFGEGSWLTVV.

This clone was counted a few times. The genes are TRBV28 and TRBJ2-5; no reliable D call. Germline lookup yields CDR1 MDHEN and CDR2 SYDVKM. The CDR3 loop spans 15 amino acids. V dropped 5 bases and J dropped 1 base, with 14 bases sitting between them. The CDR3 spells CASSPTPSTQETQYF. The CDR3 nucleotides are TGTGCCAGCAGTCCAACCCCAAGCACCCAAGAGACCCAGTACTTC.

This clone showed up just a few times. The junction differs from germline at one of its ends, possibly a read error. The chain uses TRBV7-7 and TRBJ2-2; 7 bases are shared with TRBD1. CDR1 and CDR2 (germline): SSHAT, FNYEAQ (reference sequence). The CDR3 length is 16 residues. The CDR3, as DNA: TGTGCTAGCAGCTTGTTGACAGGGCCGAACACCGGGGAGCTGTTTTTT. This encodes CASSLLTGPNTGELFF.

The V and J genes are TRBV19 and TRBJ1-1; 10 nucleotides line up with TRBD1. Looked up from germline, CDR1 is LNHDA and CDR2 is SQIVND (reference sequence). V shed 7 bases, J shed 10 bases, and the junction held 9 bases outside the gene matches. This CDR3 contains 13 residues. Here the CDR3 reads CASIAGTGEGAFF. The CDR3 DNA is TGTGCCAGTATCGCCGGGACAGGGGAGGGAGCTTTCTTT.

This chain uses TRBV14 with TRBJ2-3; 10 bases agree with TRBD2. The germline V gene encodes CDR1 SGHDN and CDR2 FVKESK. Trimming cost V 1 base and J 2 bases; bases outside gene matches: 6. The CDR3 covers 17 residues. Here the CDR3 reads CASSQVIAGGFTDTQYF. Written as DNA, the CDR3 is TGTGCCAGCAGCCAAGTGATAGCGGGGGGATTCACAGATACGCAGTATTTT. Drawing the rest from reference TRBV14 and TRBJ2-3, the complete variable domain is EAGVTQFPSHSVIEKGQTVTLRCDPISGHDNLYWYRRVMGKEIKFLLHFVKESKQDESGMPNNRFLAERTGGTYSTLKVQPAELEDSGVYFCASSQVIAGGFTDTQYFGPGTRLTVL.

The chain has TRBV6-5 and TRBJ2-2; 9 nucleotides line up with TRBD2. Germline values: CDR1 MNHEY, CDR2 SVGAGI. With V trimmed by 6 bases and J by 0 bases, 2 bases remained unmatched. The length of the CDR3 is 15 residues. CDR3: CASRLAGSNTGELFF. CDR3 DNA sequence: TGTGCCAGCAGGCTAGCGGGATCGAACACCGGGGAGCTGTTTTTT.

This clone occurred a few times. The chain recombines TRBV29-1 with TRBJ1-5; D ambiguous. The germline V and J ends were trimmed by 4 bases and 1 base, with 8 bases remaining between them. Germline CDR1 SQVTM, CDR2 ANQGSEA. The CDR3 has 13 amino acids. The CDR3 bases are TGCAGCGTTGTATCCGAGAGCAATCAGCCCCAGCATTTT. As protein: CSVVSESNQPQHF.

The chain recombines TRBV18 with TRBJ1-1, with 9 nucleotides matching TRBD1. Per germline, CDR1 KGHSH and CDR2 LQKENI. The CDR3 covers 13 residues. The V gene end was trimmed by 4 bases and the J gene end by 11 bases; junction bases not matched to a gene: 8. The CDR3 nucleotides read TGTGCCAGCTCACGGACAGGGGAGGGAGGGGCTTTCTTT. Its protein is CASSRTGEGGAFF.

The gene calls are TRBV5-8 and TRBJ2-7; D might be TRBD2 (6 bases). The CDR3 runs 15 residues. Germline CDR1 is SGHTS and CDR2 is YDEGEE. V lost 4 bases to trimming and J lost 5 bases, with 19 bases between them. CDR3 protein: CASSVGGPGADEQYF. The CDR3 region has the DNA TGTGCCAGCAGCGTCGGGGGACCTGGGGCGGACGAGCAGTACTTC.

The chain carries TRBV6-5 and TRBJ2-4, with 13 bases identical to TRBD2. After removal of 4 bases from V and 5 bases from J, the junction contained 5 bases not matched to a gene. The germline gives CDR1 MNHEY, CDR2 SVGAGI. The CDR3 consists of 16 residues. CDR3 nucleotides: TGTGCCAGCAGTTCTCCAACTAGCGGGAGGGAAAACATTCAGTACTTC. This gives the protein CASSSPTSGRENIQYF.

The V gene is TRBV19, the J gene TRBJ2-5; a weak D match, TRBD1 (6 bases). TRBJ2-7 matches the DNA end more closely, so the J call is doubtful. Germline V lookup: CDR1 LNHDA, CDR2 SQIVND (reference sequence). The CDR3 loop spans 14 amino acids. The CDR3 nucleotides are TGTGCAACCTCAGGGGCAGGGAAAGGGGTCGAGCAGTACTTC. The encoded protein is CATSGAGKGVEQYF.

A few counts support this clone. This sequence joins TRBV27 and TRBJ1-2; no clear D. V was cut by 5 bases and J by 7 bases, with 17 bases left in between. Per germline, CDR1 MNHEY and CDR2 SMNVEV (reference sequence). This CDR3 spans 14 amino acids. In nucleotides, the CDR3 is TGTGCCAGCAGTCCCCGGGTTTCCGACGGTGGCTACACCTTC. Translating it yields CASSPRVSDGGYTF.

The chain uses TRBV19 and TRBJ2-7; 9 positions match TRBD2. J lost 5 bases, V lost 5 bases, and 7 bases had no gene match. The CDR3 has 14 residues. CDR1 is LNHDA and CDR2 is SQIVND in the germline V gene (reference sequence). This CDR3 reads CASSVLAGIDEQYF. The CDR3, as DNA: TGTGCCAGTAGTGTCCTAGCGGGAATCGACGAGCAGTACTTC.

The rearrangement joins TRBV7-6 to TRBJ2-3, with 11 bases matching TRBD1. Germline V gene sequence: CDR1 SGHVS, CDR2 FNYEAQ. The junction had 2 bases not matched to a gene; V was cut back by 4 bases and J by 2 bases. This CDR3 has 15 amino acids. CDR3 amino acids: CASSWTGGPTDTQYF. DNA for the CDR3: TGTGCCAGCAGCTGGACAGGGGGCCCCACAGATACGCAGTATTTT.

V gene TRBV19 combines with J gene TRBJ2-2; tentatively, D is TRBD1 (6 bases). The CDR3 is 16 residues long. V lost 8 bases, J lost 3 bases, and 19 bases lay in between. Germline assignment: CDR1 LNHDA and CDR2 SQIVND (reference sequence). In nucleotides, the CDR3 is TGTGCCAGTGGGGGTGGGCAGGGGCCGGACACCGGGGAGCTGTTTTTT. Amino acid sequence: CASGGGQGPDTGELFF.

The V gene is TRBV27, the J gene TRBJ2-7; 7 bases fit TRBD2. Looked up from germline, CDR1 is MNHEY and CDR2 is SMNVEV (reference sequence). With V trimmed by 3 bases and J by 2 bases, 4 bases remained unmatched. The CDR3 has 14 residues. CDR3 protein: CASSFGGEPYEQYF. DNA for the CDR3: TGTGCCAGCAGTTTTGGGGGGGAACCCTACGAGCAGTACTTC.

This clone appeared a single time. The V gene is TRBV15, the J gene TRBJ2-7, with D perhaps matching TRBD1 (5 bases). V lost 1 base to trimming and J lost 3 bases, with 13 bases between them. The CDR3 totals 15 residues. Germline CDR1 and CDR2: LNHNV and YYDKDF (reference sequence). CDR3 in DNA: TGTGCCACCAGCAGAGGGGGAACAGGTAACTACGAGCAGTACTTC. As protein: CATSRGGTGNYEQYF.

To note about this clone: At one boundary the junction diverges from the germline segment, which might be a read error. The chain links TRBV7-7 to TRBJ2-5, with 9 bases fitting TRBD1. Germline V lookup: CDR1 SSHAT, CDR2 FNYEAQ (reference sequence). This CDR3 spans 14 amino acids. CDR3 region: CASSSNTGGETQYF. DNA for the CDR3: TGTGCTAGCAGCTCGAATACAGGGGGCGAGACCCAGTACTTC. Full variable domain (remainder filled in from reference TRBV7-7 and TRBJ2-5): GAGVSQSPRYKVTKRGQDVTLRCDPISSHATLYWYQQALGQGPEFLTYFNYEAQPDKSGLPSDRFSAERPEGSISTLTIQRTEQRDSAMYRCASSSNTGGETQYFGPGTRLLVL.

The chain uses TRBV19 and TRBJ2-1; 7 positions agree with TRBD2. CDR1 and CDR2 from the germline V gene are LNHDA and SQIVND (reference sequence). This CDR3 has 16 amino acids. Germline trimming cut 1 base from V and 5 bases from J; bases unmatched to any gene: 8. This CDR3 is CASSIGRAGDHNEQFF. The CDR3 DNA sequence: TGTGCCAGTAGTATAGGCCGGGCGGGGGACCACAATGAGCAGTTCTTC. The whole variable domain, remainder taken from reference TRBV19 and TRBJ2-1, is DGGITQSPKYLFRKEGQNVTLSCEQNLNHDAMYWYRQDPGQGLRLIYYSQIVNDFQKGDIAEGYSVSREKKESFPLTVTSAQKNPTAFYLCASSIGRAGDHNEQFFGPGTRLTVL.